A single sample gave rise to the 20 T cell receptor beta chains below, sequenced in a study of molecular identifiers for immune sequencing clone quantification. Via MiXCR, TCRdb re-called the PCR reads, giving one row per CDR3 protein. This repertoire shows about 640,000 distinct CDR3 sequences, approximately 20% found once; its top ten account for 0.75% to 0.95%. The sample comprised naive CD8+ T cells from blood, with Jurkat cell RNA spiked in. Subset noted: FACS-sorted CD8+CD4-CCR7+CD45RA+ naive T cells. These receptors were taken from a human donor in good health. Some libraries in this study had Jurkat cell RNA spiked in.

This clonotype has ten or more counts. The V and J genes are TRBV4-1 and TRBJ2-7; D remains ambiguous. From germline, CDR1 is MGHRA and CDR2 YSYEKL. Trimming left V 0 bases short and J 4 bases short, with 16 bases between. CDR3 length: 16 amino acids. CDR3 in amino acids: CASSQDSWQAEYEQYF. For the CDR3, the DNA is TGCGCCAGCAGCCAAGATTCGTGGCAGGCAGAATACGAGCAGTACTTC.

About this clonotype: A much larger clone differs by one base, so this may be a read error. The chain employs TRBV6-5 and TRBJ2-5; D is possibly TRBD1 or TRBD2 (6 bases each). The CDR3 covers 15 residues. From germline, CDR1 is MNHEY and CDR2 SVGAGI. DNA for the CDR3: TGTGCCGGCAGTTACTCGGGGGCGACGCAAGAGACCCAGTACTTC. Its translation: CAGSYSGATQETQYF.

The sample holds many counts of this clonotype. The chain employs TRBV5-4 and TRBJ1-4, with 8 bases matching TRBD1. J gave up 8 bases and V 4 bases, and 7 bases lay outside the gene matches. The CDR3 is 14 amino acids. Germline V gene lookup returns CDR1 SGHNT and CDR2 YYREEE (reference sequence). CDR3 amino acids: CASSIDRGREKLFF. The CDR3 DNA is TGTGCCAGCAGCATAGACAGGGGCCGAGAAAAACTGTTTTTT.

Regarding this clonotype: This may come from a read error, since a much larger clone is one base off. The CDR3 reads CASSPPGTGLNTVAFF. CDR3 nucleotides: TGTGCCAGCAGCCCGCCAGGGACAGGGCTAAACACTGTAGCTTTCTTT. The chain carries TRBV7-9 and TRBJ1-1, with 9 bases lining up with TRBD1. Germline V gene data show CDR1 as SEHNR and CDR2 as FQNEAQ (reference sequence). The CDR3 extends over 16 amino acids. Complete variable domain (other parts from reference TRBV7-9 and TRBJ1-1): DTGVSQNPRHKITKRGQNVTFRCDPISEHNRLYWYRQTLGQGPEFLTYFQNEAQLEKSRLLSDRFSAERPKGSFSTLEIQRTEQGDSAMYLCASSPPGTGLNTVAFFGQGTRLTVV.

This clonotype showed up many times. V is TRBV20-1 and J is TRBJ2-2; D is ambiguous. The CDR3 runs 13 residues. Trimming took 3 bases from V and 3 from J, leaving 8 bases between them. Germline CDR1 is DFQATT and CDR2 is SNEGSKA (reference sequence). The CDR3 region has the DNA TGCAGTGCTAGTAACGGGTACACCGGGGAGCTGTTTTTT. Its protein product is CSASNGYTGELFF.

This clonotype came up many times. The chain combines TRBV4-3 with TRBJ1-1; TRBD1 might be the D (5 bases). The CDR3 is made up of 14 amino acids. Trimming pared 0 bases from V and 8 bases from J, leaving 13 bases between. Germline CDR1 reads LGHNA; CDR2 reads YSLEER. The CDR3: CASSQDQGDSEAFF. CDR3 DNA: TGCGCCAGCAGCCAAGATCAGGGTGACAGCGAAGCTTTCTTT.

This clonotype occurred a few times. The V and J genes are TRBV5-1 and TRBJ2-2; maybe TRBD1 (6 bases). V lost 4 bases, J lost 3 bases, and 10 bases lay in between. The CDR3 loop spans 14 amino acids. The germline V gene encodes CDR1 SGHRS and CDR2 YFSETQ. For the CDR3, the DNA is TGCGCCAGCAGCCCGGACAGTTACACCGGGGAGCTGTTTTTT. This sequence encodes CASSPDSYTGELFF.

This clonotype has a count of ten or more. The chain employs TRBV27 and TRBJ2-2; D remains unclear. CDR3 length equals 15 residues. V was cut by 3 bases and J by 0 bases, with 8 bases left in between. Germline V lookup: CDR1 MNHEY, CDR2 SMNVEV (reference sequence). The CDR3 bases are TGTGCCAGCAGTTTTTACCAAACGAACACCGGGGAGCTGTTTTTT. Its translation: CASSFYQTNTGELFF.

This clonotype was observed once. A much larger clone differs from this one at a single base, so this may be a read error. The V call is TRBV28, the J call TRBJ2-4; the D gene could be TRBD1 or TRBD2 (5 bases each). Germline V lookup: CDR1 MDHEN, CDR2 SYDVKM. The CDR3 runs to 14 residues. The CDR3: CASGFNGNRNIQYF. The CDR3 nucleotides read TGTGCCAGCGGTTTTAACGGGAACAGGAACATTCAGTACTTC. The full variable domain, with the rest looked up from reference TRBV28 and TRBJ2-4, is DVKVTQSSRYLVKRTGEKVFLECVQDMDHENMFWYRQDPGLGLRLIYFSYDVKMKEKGDIPEGYSVSREKKERFSLILESASTNQTSMYLCASGFNGNRNIQYFGAGTRLSVL.

Ten or more counts support this clonotype. The J gene is TRBJ2-3, the V gene TRBV27; the D is unclear. The V end was cut by 7 bases, the J end by 3 bases, with 11 bases between. Germline values: CDR1 MNHEY, CDR2 SMNVEV (reference sequence). This CDR3 contains 13 residues. The chain's CDR3 is CASNPLGTDTQYF. In DNA, the CDR3 is TGTGCCAGCAATCCTCTAGGGACAGATACGCAGTATTTT.

The sample holds many counts of this clonotype. The chain couples TRBV30 to TRBJ1-1, with 8 bases fitting TRBD1. Germline assignment: CDR1 GTSNPN and CDR2 SVGIG (reference sequence). The CDR3 is 15 amino acids. The DNA for the CDR3 is TGTGCAGGAAGACAGGGGACCTTCCTGAACACTGAAGCTTTCTTT. Translation: CAGRQGTFLNTEAFF.

In its sample, this clonotype was seen a few times. This chain connects TRBV28 to TRBJ2-3; 7 bases line up with TRBD2. Trimming took 5 bases from V and 2 from J; bases not matched to a gene: 10. Germline CDR1 reads MDHEN; CDR2 reads SYDVKM. This CDR3 is built from 16 residues. The CDR3 nucleotides are TGTGCCAGCAGTAGAACGGGGGAGGGGCTCACAGATACGCAGTATTTT. Its translation: CASSRTGEGLTDTQYF.

This clonotype was recorded many times. V usage is TRBV2 and J usage is TRBJ2-3; D is uncertain. This CDR3 has 12 amino acids. V lost 7 bases to trimming and J lost 3 bases, with 8 bases between them. From germline, CDR1 is SNHLY and CDR2 FYNNEI. CDR3 DNA: TGTGCCAGCAATGGGCAGACAGATACGCAGTATTTT. This gives the protein CASNGQTDTQYF.

This CDR3 is CATSREGLAGTDTQYF. As DNA, the CDR3 is TGTGCCACCAGCAGAGAGGGACTAGCGGGCACAGATACGCAGTATTTT. This chain links TRBV15 with TRBJ2-3, with 11 bases fitting TRBD2. Looked up from germline, CDR1 is LNHNV and CDR2 is YYDKDF (reference sequence). J was trimmed by 1 base and V by 0 bases; bases with no gene match: 0. The CDR3 contains 16 residues.

This clonotype was seen ten or more times. The V and J genes are TRBV30 and TRBJ2-7; D might be TRBD1 (6 bases). V was shortened by 0 bases and J by 2 bases, with 8 bases between the two germline ends. The germline gives CDR1 GTSNPN, CDR2 SVGIG (reference sequence). The CDR3 sequence is 13 residues long. CDR3 DNA sequence: TGTGCCTGGAGTGTGGGGGCAGCCTACGAGCAGTACTTC. The encoded protein is CAWSVGAAYEQYF.

Many counts were recorded for this clonotype. This chain connects TRBV27 to TRBJ2-6; TRBD2 might be the D (5 bases). V dropped 8 bases and J dropped 0 bases, with 14 bases sitting between them. Germline V gives CDR1 MNHEY, CDR2 SMNVEV (reference sequence). The CDR3 is made up of 16 amino acids. In nucleotides, the CDR3 is TGTGCCAGCCAATCAATGGGGAGCTCTGGGGCCAACGTCCTGACTTTC. Protein sequence: CASQSMGSSGANVLTF.

This sequence joins TRBV5-1 and TRBJ2-7; TRBD1 might be the D (5 bases). The V gene lost 1 base and the J gene lost 7 bases, with 12 bases spanning the gap. The CDR3 length is 13 residues. CDR1 SGHRS and CDR2 YFSETQ come from the germline V gene. DNA of the CDR3: TGCGCCAGCAGCTTGCCAGGGTCTGAGGAGCAGTACTTC. Residues: CASSLPGSEEQYF.

Concerning this clonotype itself: This may arise from a read error, as a much more abundant clone is one base away. V gene TRBV6-6 combines with J gene TRBJ2-2; D possibly corresponds to TRBD2 (6 bases). The V gene lost 4 bases and the J gene lost 5 bases, with 17 bases spanning the gap. Germline-derived CDR1 and CDR2 are MNHNY and SVGAGI (reference sequence). The length of the CDR3 is 16 residues. This chain's CDR3 is CASSWGGGNGTGELFF. In DNA, the CDR3 is TGTGCCAGCAGTTGGGGCGGAGGGAACGGGACCGGGGAGCTGTTTTTT.

V gene TRBV7-2 combines with J gene TRBJ2-3; 10 bases agree with TRBD1. The germline gives CDR1 SGHTA, CDR2 FQGNSA. J gave up 1 base and V 6 bases, and 13 bases lay outside the gene matches. The CDR3 contains 18 residues. CDR3 amino acids: CASSHQPRQGAGTDTQYF. CDR3 bases: TGTGCCAGCAGTCACCAACCGAGACAGGGGGCCGGCACAGATACGCAGTATTTT.

This clonotype was seen ten or more times. The CDR3 DNA follows: TGCAGTGCTAGTCGGGGGTACACTGAAGCTTTCTTT. This encodes CSASRGYTEAFF. The chain joins TRBV20-1 to TRBJ1-1, with D possibly TRBD1 on 5 matching bases. Germline CDR1 is DFQATT and CDR2 is SNEGSKA (reference sequence). CDR3 length: 12 residues. V lost 3 bases, J lost 3 bases, and 8 bases lay in between.